These 13 T cell receptor beta chains were sequenced from one sample in a study of shared clonotypes between healthy human individuals. Sequenced by immunoSEQ multiplex PCR; TCRdb stores in-frame clones only, minus some. The profile shows over a million clones, 78% of them singletons. The specimen was memory CD4+ T cells from PBMCs. The subset here: CD45RA-negative fraction. Receptor source: a man younger than 35 in good health. Some clones in this sample may be carry-over from other donors' samples.

This clone came up once. V usage is TRBV5-1 and J usage is TRBJ2-7; 7 nucleotides align to TRBD1. Germline V gene lookup returns CDR1 SGHRS and CDR2 YFSETQ. The CDR3 length is 13 residues. V lost 4 bases, J lost 6 bases, and 7 bases stayed unmatched. The CDR3, as DNA: TGCGCCAGCAGCGGGTACAGGGGAAGCGAGCAGTACTTC. Translated: CASSGYRGSEQYF.

This chain connects TRBV28 to TRBJ2-5, with 9 bases lining up with TRBD2. Gene TRBJ2-7 matches the end of the DNA better, so the J call may be wrong. Per the germline V gene, CDR1 is MDHEN and CDR2 is SYDVKM. The CDR3 consists of 14 residues. In DNA form, the CDR3 reads TGTGCCAGCAGAAAGCGGGAGGACCGTTACGAGCAGTACTTC. Its translation is CASRKREDRYEQYF.

A note on this clone: The sample carries other DNA sequences with the same CDR3. The chain links TRBV29-1 to TRBJ1-3; unclear D gene. CDR3 length equals 13 residues. Germline V gene data show CDR1 as SQVTM and CDR2 as ANQGSEA. V lost 5 bases and J lost 1, with 9 bases in between. The CDR3 nucleotides read TGCAGCGTTTTTCAAGGTTCTGGAAACACCATATATTTT. Translation: CSVFQGSGNTIYF.

The chain recombines TRBV28 with TRBJ2-7, with 10 nucleotides matching TRBD1. CDR1 and CDR2 (germline): MDHEN, SYDVKM. The CDR3 is 16 amino acids. V gave up 4 bases and J gave up 2 bases; unmatched junction bases: 8. The CDR3 DNA is TGTGCCAGCAGTTATACCCCGGGACAGGGGCCCTACGAGCAGTACTTC. Translated: CASSYTPGQGPYEQYF.

V is TRBV2 and J is TRBJ2-7; 8 bases are shared with TRBD1. The CDR3 has 13 amino acids. V lost 11 bases and J lost 9; bases outside the gene matches: 15. Germline assignment: CDR1 SNHLY and CDR2 FYNNEI. The DNA for the CDR3 is TGTGCCGGAAGACAGGGGCCCTTGCTAGGGCAGTACTTC. It encodes CAGRQGPLLGQYF.

The chain carries TRBV5-1 and TRBJ2-2, with D possibly being TRBD2 (6 bases). CDR3 length: 16 residues. CDR1 and CDR2 (germline): SGHRS, YFSETQ. V was trimmed by 3 bases and J by 5 bases, leaving 17 bases between them. CDR3 bases: TGCGCCAGCAGCTCGAGGGACTCCTTTGGGACCGGGGAGCTGTTTTTT. Translated: CASSSRDSFGTGELFF.

The V call is TRBV5-1, the J call TRBJ2-3; 7 bases line up with TRBD2. This CDR3 has 15 amino acids. Trimming at V came to 4 bases and at J to 5 bases, leaving 10 bases not matched to a gene. Germline CDR1 and CDR2: SGHRS and YFSETQ. CDR3 DNA sequence: TGCGCCAGCAGCGGCATGGGAGGGCCCGAAGATACGCAGTATTTT. It specifies CASSGMGGPEDTQYF.

The chain employs TRBV4-2 and TRBJ2-1; 11 nucleotides line up with TRBD2. Losses at the gene ends were 4 bases for V and 7 bases for J; bases not matched to a gene: 6. The germline CDR1 and CDR2 sequences are LGHNA and YNFKEQ. The CDR3 spans 15 residues. CDR3 amino acids: CASSPLAGEENEQFF. The CDR3 bases are TGTGCCAGCAGCCCACTAGCGGGAGAGGAAAATGAGCAGTTCTTC.

J is TRBJ1-4 and V is TRBV9, with D hard to call. The germline gives CDR1 SGDLS, CDR2 YYNGEE. The length of the CDR3 is 13 residues. Trimming removed 2 bases at V and 8 bases at J, with 10 bases between. CDR3 bases: TGTGCCAGCAGCGTCACCATTGGGGAAAAACTGTTTTTT. Amino acid sequence: CASSVTIGEKLFF.

V and J are TRBV30 and TRBJ2-2; the D is unclear. The CDR3 contains 12 residues. Trimming shortened V by 2 bases and J by 6 bases, and 7 bases separated the two germline ends. Germline values: CDR1 GTSNPN, CDR2 SVGIG (reference sequence). CDR3 sequence: CAWSTGAGELFF. In nucleotides, the CDR3 is TGTGCCTGGAGTACCGGTGCCGGGGAGCTGTTTTTT. The full variable domain, rest sourced from reference TRBV30 and TRBJ2-2, is SQTIHQWPATLVQPVGSPLSLECTVEGTSNPNLYWYRQAAGRGLQLLFYSVGIGQISSEVPQNLSASRPQDRQFILSSKKLLLSDSGFYLCAWSTGAGELFFGEGSRLTVL.

The V and J genes are TRBV28 and TRBJ1-2, with D uncertain. CDR1 is MDHEN, CDR2 SYDVKM, per germline. Trimming removed 6 bases from V and 8 bases from J, with 13 bases in between. CDR3 length equals 12 residues. The CDR3 sequence: CASSAVAAGYTF. The CDR3 DNA reads as TGTGCCAGCAGCGCCGTGGCAGCGGGCTACACCTTC.

The chain employs TRBV2 and TRBJ2-5, with a possible D match to TRBD2 (6 bases). This CDR3 has 14 amino acids. Per germline, CDR1 SNHLY and CDR2 FYNNEI. Trimming left V 6 bases short and J 1 base short, with 12 bases between. The CDR3 DNA reads TGTGCCAGCAGCCGGGACTGGACCCAAGAGACCCAGTACTTC. Its protein is CASSRDWTQETQYF.

This rearrangement joins TRBV5-8 to TRBJ1-4; no firm D call. The germline CDR1 and CDR2 sequences are SGHTS and YDEGEE. The ends were cut back, 0 bases at V and 7 bases at J, with 10 bases in the middle. The CDR3 is made up of 14 amino acids. CDR3 DNA: TGTGCCAGCAGCTTGGCCAATTCCGGTGAAAAACTGTTTTTT. It is translated as CASSLANSGEKLFF.